A selection of T cell receptor beta chains follows, all from one sample in a study of T-cell memory formation after mild COVID-19. Each CDR3 protein is one row after TCRdb ran MiXCR on the 5' RACE reads. This sample has 470,000 or so distinct CDR3 sequences, with about 23% found just once. The sample comprised PBMCs or a T cell subset sorted from them (not recorded which). These receptors originate from an adult woman who had mild COVID-19 (a few samples of this study predate the infection). Cell type and time point are not known. Both conserved end residues are part of each CDR3. D genes are given only for firm matches. The size field is filled for only some rows; it gives once, few, many or a size class.

CDR3 DNA	CDR3 protein	V gene	J gene	D gene	CDR3 length	clone size
TGTGCCAGCAGAAACCCCCTGGGGCGGGATGGATATGAACAGACTGAAGCTTTCTTT	CASRNPLGRDGYEQTEAFF	TRBV7-9	TRBJ1-1	-	19	-
TGCAGTGCTAGATTGTTCTCGGGACTAGCGGACAATGAGCAGTTCTTC	CSARLFSGLADNEQFF	TRBV20-1	TRBJ2-1	TRBD2	16	few
TGTGCCAGCAGCCCCAACAATGGGGCAGATACGCAGTATTTT	CASSPNNGADTQYF	TRBV2	TRBJ2-3	-	14	many
TGTGCCAGCAGTTTCGGACAGGCCTCCTACGAGCAGTACTTC	CASSFGQASYEQYF	TRBV27	TRBJ2-7	TRBD1	14	many
TGTGCCAGCAGCTTAACGGGACTAGCGGGATTTGATACGCAGTATTTT	CASSLTGLAGFDTQYF	TRBV7-9	TRBJ2-3	TRBD2	16	few
TGTGCCAGCAGCCAGCAGTGGACGAGAGGGCCTCAGAACACTGAAGCTTTCTTT	CASSQQWTRGPQNTEAFF	TRBV3-1	TRBJ1-1	-	18	-
TGTGCCAGCAGCTTAACCATCGGCGACACTGAAGCTTTCTTT	CASSLTIGDTEAFF	TRBV7-8	TRBJ1-1	-	14	-
TGTGCCTGGAGGAATCCGGGACGACGAGGCGACGAGCAGTACTTC	CAWRNPGRRGDEQYF	TRBV30	TRBJ2-7	-	15	few
TGCGCCAGCAGCACGGAACTAGCGGGAGCCATTGAGACCCAGTACTTC	CASSTELAGAIETQYF	TRBV5-1	TRBJ2-5	TRBD2	16	-
TGTGCCAGCAGTGATTTCGGGAGGGGAGAGACCCAGTACTTC	CASSDFGRGETQYF	TRBV2	TRBJ2-5	TRBD2	14	-
TGTGCCAGCAGCTTGGCCGGGGAAGGGGCGACAGTACGAGAGACCCAGTACTTC	CASSLAGEGATVRETQYF	TRBV5-6	TRBJ2-5	-	18	-
TGTGCCAGCACCCATTCCTACGAGCAGTACTTC	CASTHSYEQYF	TRBV6-5	TRBJ2-7	-	11	once
TGTGCCAGCAGTTTCCTCAGGGGGTGGAACACTGAAGCTTTCTTT	CASSFLRGWNTEAFF	TRBV5-6	TRBJ1-1	TRBD1	15	-
TGCAGCGTTGGTATCTCCGGGACAGGCGAATACTTC	CSVGISGTGEYF	TRBV29-1	TRBJ2-5	TRBD1	12	-
TGTGCCAGCAGACGGACTAGCGGGGGAGGAGAGACCCAGTACTTC	CASRRTSGGGETQYF	TRBV6-5	TRBJ2-5	TRBD2	15	many
TGTGCCAGCAGCTTGGTAGGGACGAGCCTCTCCGAGCAGTACTTC	CASSLVGTSLSEQYF	TRBV5-6	TRBJ2-7	-	15	few
TGCGCCAGCAGCTTGGCGGTGCGGGGGGGAATATACAATGAGCAGTTCTTC	CASSLAVRGGIYNEQFF	TRBV5-1	TRBJ2-1	TRBD2	17	-
TGCAGCGTTGAATCCGCGACAGCATACGAGCAGTACTTC	CSVESATAYEQYF	TRBV29-1	TRBJ2-7	-	13	-
TGTGCCAGCAGTGTGGTAGCGAAAGAGACCCAGTACTTC	CASSVVAKETQYF	TRBV2	TRBJ2-5	-	13	few
TGTGCCAGCAGAGCTCAAGTAGGCGAAAAACTGTTTTTT	CASRAQVGEKLFF	TRBV6-5	TRBJ1-4	-	13	-
TGTGCCAGCACCAAGATACTAGCGGGAAGCTCCTACGAGCAGTACTTC	CASTKILAGSSYEQYF	TRBV7-2	TRBJ2-7	TRBD2	16	-
TGTGCCATCAGTGAGGTCCTGGATAACTATGGCTACACCTTC	CAISEVLDNYGYTF	TRBV10-3	TRBJ1-2	-	14	few
TGTGCCAGCACCCCATTAGGAGGGGTCGGCGAGCAGTACTTC	CASTPLGGVGEQYF	TRBV6-5	TRBJ2-7	-	14	few
TGTGCCAGCAGCCAACAACTACTGAAGCCCCAGCATTTT	CASSQQLLKPQHF	TRBV3-1	TRBJ1-5	-	13	-
TGTGCCAGCAGCAAACCCCCTAGCGGGGGGACCGGGGAGCTGTTTTTT	CASSKPPSGGTGELFF	TRBV11-2	TRBJ2-2	TRBD2	16	-
TGCAGCGTTGAAGATGACGGGGGGGCCTACGAGCAGTACTTC	CSVEDDGGAYEQYF	TRBV29-1	TRBJ2-7	TRBD2	14	few
TGTGCCAGCAGCCCCAGCGGAGCGGGGGGGCAAGAGACCCAGTACTTC	CASSPSGAGGQETQYF	TRBV7-3	TRBJ2-5	TRBD2	16	once
TGTGCCAGCAGTTTAGCGCAGGGGCACGAGCAGTACTTC	CASSLAQGHEQYF	TRBV12-3/TRBV12-4	TRBJ2-7	-	13	-
TGTGCCACCAGTGATCCGACAGGGGGCGCGGGGGCTTTCTTT	CATSDPTGGAGAFF	TRBV24-1	TRBJ1-1	TRBD1	14	few
TGTGCCAGCAGCGTAGGGAGGGGACTTTCCCAAGAGACCCAGTACTTC	CASSVGRGLSQETQYF	TRBV9	TRBJ2-5	-	16	few
TGTGCCAGCAGCCGACAGGGGGTGGACTACAATGAGCAGTTCTTC	CASSRQGVDYNEQFF	TRBV7-2	TRBJ2-1	TRBD1	15	few
TGCAGTGCCCTGCCGACCGGCTCTGGAAACACCATATATTTT	CSALPTGSGNTIYF	TRBV20-1	TRBJ1-3	-	14	-
TGTGCCAGCAGCTTAGGGACTAGGGGGGCCGGGGAGCTGTTTTTT	CASSLGTRGAGELFF	TRBV7-8	TRBJ2-2	-	15	few
TGTGCCAGCAGCCGGCAGGGTAGGGGGACAGATACGCAGTATTTT	CASSRQGRGTDTQYF	TRBV5-6	TRBJ2-3	-	15	few
TGCAGTGCTAGCGGCCCATCCCAGTACTTC	CSASGPSQYF	TRBV20-1	TRBJ2-5	-	10	few
TGTGCCAGCAGCTTAATTTCTAGGGGCAGGGAGGGAACTGAAGCTTTCTTT	CASSLISRGREGTEAFF	TRBV7-2	TRBJ1-1	-	17	few
TGTGCCAGCAGTGGGACATCCTCTTTCAATCAGCCCCAGCATTTT	CASSGTSSFNQPQHF	TRBV2	TRBJ1-5	-	15	-
TGCAGCGTTCCAGCGGTGGAGGCCTCCCTGTCTGGGGCCAACGTCCTGACTTTC	CSVPAVEASLSGANVLTF	TRBV29-1	TRBJ2-6	-	18	few
TGCGCCAGCAGCCAAGAGGAGGCGGTCAGAAGCTCCTACGAGCAGTACTTC	CASSQEEAVRSSYEQYF	TRBV4-3	TRBJ2-7	-	17	-
TGTGCCAGCAGTCAAACCCCGGGACAGACGTCCTACGAGCAGTACTTC	CASSQTPGQTSYEQYF	TRBV6-5	TRBJ2-7	TRBD1	16	few
TGTGCCAGCACCGTAGGAGGCGACTCCTACAATGAGCAGTTCTTC	CASTVGGDSYNEQFF	TRBV12-3/TRBV12-4	TRBJ2-1	-	15	-
TGTGCCAGCAGCTACGGGACTAGCGGGGGGTACACAGATACGCAGTATTTT	CASSYGTSGGYTDTQYF	TRBV11-1	TRBJ2-3	TRBD2	17	few
TGTGCCAGCAGAACTGGACTAGCGGGTAGCGGTCGCACCGGGGAGCTGTTTTTT	CASRTGLAGSGRTGELFF	TRBV12-3/TRBV12-4	TRBJ2-2	TRBD2	18	-
TGTGCCAGCTCACGAACCGGGACTACCTACGAGCAGTACTTC	CASSRTGTTYEQYF	TRBV18	TRBJ2-7	TRBD2	14	few
TGTGCCAGCAGTCTTAGACTGGGACGGGGGGATGAAAAACTGTTTTTT	CASSLRLGRGDEKLFF	TRBV12-3/TRBV12-4	TRBJ1-4	-	16	-
TGTGCCAGCATGGTCGTTCCGGACTCAGTCCGCGAGCAGTACTTC	CASMVVPDSVREQYF	TRBV7-8	TRBJ2-7	-	15	-
TGTGCCAGCAGCCCCCTCCAGCGGAATGGGGGTCTGTTTTTT	CASSPLQRNGGLFF	TRBV5-5	TRBJ1-4	-	14	-
TGTGCCAGCAGCTTAGTAGGCGGGGCGGGGGACATTCAGTACTTC	CASSLVGGAGDIQYF	TRBV7-8	TRBJ2-4	TRBD2	15	-
TGTGCCAGCAGCTTAGTCAGGGGCTACACCTTC	CASSLVRGYTF	TRBV7-9	TRBJ1-2	-	11	-
TGTGCCAGCAGCGTAGCTCAGGTCCCCGACTATGGCTACACCTTC	CASSVAQVPDYGYTF	TRBV9	TRBJ1-2	-	15	few
TGCGCCAGCAGTTGGGACGCGGGTTACGAGCAGTACTTC	CASSWDAGYEQYF	TRBV5-1	TRBJ2-7	-	13	-
TGTGCCACCAGCAGAGATGCCGACGATGAGCAGTTCTTC	CATSRDADDEQFF	TRBV15	TRBJ2-1	-	13	-
TGCGCCAGCAGCTCAGACTCTAGCACAGATACGCAGTATTTT	CASSSDSSTDTQYF	TRBV5-1	TRBJ2-3	-	14	many
TGCAGTGCTAGAGGGTCTTCGAGCTCCTACGAGCAGTACTTC	CSARGSSSSYEQYF	TRBV20-1	TRBJ2-7	-	14	-
TGTGCCAGCAGCTCCTTGCAGGGGGCAACCTACGAGGAGCAGTACTTC	CASSSLQGATYEEQYF	TRBV7-9	TRBJ2-7	TRBD1	16	-